The 22 T cell receptor beta chains in this list originate from one sample, sequenced in a study of T cells and Merkel cell carcinoma outcomes. Generated by immunoSEQ multiplex PCR, the TCRdb table keeps only in-frame clones and is missing some. The sample shows about 10,000 clones, roughly 80% of them seen only once. The sample comprised tumor tissue from Merkel cell carcinoma. These receptor sequences come from a human donor with Merkel cell carcinoma.

This clone was seen a few times. This chain links TRBV12-5 with TRBJ2-1, with TRBD2 matching over 14 bases. CDR1 and CDR2 from the germline V gene are LGHNT and FRNRAP. The CDR3 consists of 20 residues. V shed 3 bases and J 5 bases; nucleotides not matched to a gene: 15. The CDR3 bases are TGTGCTAGTGGTTTTTACCAGGGCGTGGGACTAGCGGGGGCACACAATGAGCAGTTCTTC. It codes for CASGFYQGVGLAGAHNEQFF.

The chain recombines TRBV15 with TRBJ2-5; 7 nucleotides line up with TRBD1. The germline CDR1 and CDR2 sequences are LNHNV and YYDKDF (reference sequence). There are 15 residues in the CDR3. V lost 5 bases, J lost 1 base, and 7 bases stayed unmatched. The CDR3 loop is CATSPRTGTQETQYF. CDR3 nucleotide sequence: TGTGCCACCAGCCCAAGGACAGGAACCCAAGAGACCCAGTACTTC.

The chain has TRBV28 and TRBJ1-2, with TRBD1 matching 7 bases. V was clipped by 5 bases and J by 8 bases; unmatched bases: 8. Germline V gives CDR1 MDHEN, CDR2 SYDVKM. The CDR3 has 13 residues. Here the CDR3 reads CASSPDRARGYTF. CDR3 coding DNA: TGTGCCAGCAGTCCCGACAGGGCGAGGGGCTACACCTTC.

The V call is TRBV5-1, the J call TRBJ2-1, with unresolved D. Germline V lookup: CDR1 SGHRS, CDR2 YFSETQ. Trimming took 0 bases from V and 5 from J, leaving 12 bases between them. This CDR3 is 15 amino acids long. The DNA for the CDR3 is TGCGCCAGCAGCTTGGAGGCTACAGCGAACAATGAGCAGTTCTTC. Amino acids: CASSLEATANNEQFF.

The chain recombines TRBV28 with TRBJ2-1; D uncertain. The CDR3 contains 16 residues. Germline V gives CDR1 MDHEN, CDR2 SYDVKM. V was shortened by 5 bases and J by 5 bases, with 19 bases between the two germline ends. DNA for the CDR3: TGTGCCAGCAGTACCCCCCCCAAGGGAATTCACAATGAGCAGTTCTTC. Its protein product is CASSTPPKGIHNEQFF. The whole variable domain, filled in from reference TRBV28 and TRBJ2-1, reads DVKVTQSSRYLVKRTGEKVFLECVQDMDHENMFWYRQDPGLGLRLIYFSYDVKMKEKGDIPEGYSVSREKKERFSLILESASTNQTSMYLCASSTPPKGIHNEQFFGPGTRLTVL.

The rearrangement links TRBV5-4 to TRBJ1-1; unclear D gene. V was shortened by 4 bases and J by 4 bases, with 14 bases between the two germline ends. This CDR3 contains 14 residues. Per germline, CDR1 SGHNT and CDR2 YYREEE (reference sequence). Here the CDR3 reads CASSPQTVSTEAFF. CDR3 DNA: TGTGCCAGCAGCCCGCAAACAGTCTCCACTGAAGCTTTCTTT.

The chain links TRBV9 to TRBJ2-1; TRBD2 is a possible D gene (6 bases). CDR1 SGDLS and CDR2 YYNGEE come from the germline V gene. V was clipped by 3 bases and J by 6 bases, with 13 bases between them. The CDR3 spans 14 residues. The CDR3 nucleotides are TGTGCCAGCAGCGCCGACCCGGGAGCCAATGAGCAGTTCTTC. Translation gives CASSADPGANEQFF.

The V gene is TRBV28, the J gene TRBJ1-1; D ambiguous. The CDR3 consists of 11 residues. Trimming pared 7 bases from V and 7 bases from J, leaving 10 bases between. The V gene's germline CDR1 is MDHEN and CDR2 SYDVKM. CDR3 sequence (DNA): TGTGCCAGCATATTAGGTCTTGAAGCTTTCTTT. Encoded protein: CASILGLEAFF.

The V and J genes are TRBV13 and TRBJ2-4; 8 nucleotides agree with TRBD1. Unmatched junction bases numbered 11, after V lost 5 bases and J lost 2 bases. Germline V gene data show CDR1 as PRHDT and CDR2 as FYEKMQ (reference sequence). The CDR3 loop spans 17 amino acids. The CDR3 is CASSLLGQGGSKNIQYF. For the CDR3, the DNA is TGTGCCAGCAGCCTTTTAGGACAGGGTGGATCCAAAAACATTCAGTACTTC.

This clone has just one count. J is TRBJ2-5 and V is TRBV18; TRBD2 might be the D (6 bases). This CDR3 is 14 amino acids long. V was pared by 3 bases and J by 4 bases, with 12 bases between. Germline CDR1 and CDR2: KGHSH and LQKENI. CDR3: CASSPGTLGETQYF. For the CDR3, the DNA is TGTGCCAGCTCACCCGGGACTCTCGGAGAGACCCAGTACTTC.

J is TRBJ2-7 and V is TRBV5-1; D remains unclear. From germline, CDR1 is SGHRS and CDR2 YFSETQ. This CDR3 comprises 14 residues. V dropped 1 base and J dropped 0 bases, with 8 bases sitting between them. As DNA, the CDR3 is TGCGCCAGCAGCTTGACAGTCCCCTCCTACGAGCAGTACTTC. Translating it yields CASSLTVPSYEQYF.

This clone was detected only once. The V call is TRBV7-8, the J call TRBJ1-2; perhaps TRBD1 as D (5 bases). The germline gives CDR1 SGHVS, CDR2 FQNEAQ. Trimming left V 5 bases short and J 2 bases short, with 9 bases between. CDR3 length: 13 amino acids. The CDR3 nucleotides are TGTGCCAGCAGCCCGGACATGAACTATGGCTACACCTTC. Its protein product is CASSPDMNYGYTF.

The chain has TRBV29-1 and TRBJ1-1; D call uncertain. V was clipped by 5 bases and J by 1 base, with 5 bases between them. This CDR3 is built from 11 residues. Per the germline V gene, CDR1 is SQVTM and CDR2 is ANQGSEA. The CDR3 coding sequence is TGCAGCGTTTTGTGGAACACTGAAGCTTTCTTT. Its protein is CSVLWNTEAFF.

This chain links TRBV9 with TRBJ1-4; TRBD1 is a possible D gene (5 bases). Per the germline V gene, CDR1 is SGDLS and CDR2 is YYNGEE. CDR3 length: 13 amino acids. V lost 5 bases and J 2 bases, leaving 7 bases between the germline ends. CDR3 coding DNA: TGTGCCAGCAGGGGGCGGACTAATGAAAAACTGTTTTTT. It is translated as CASRGRTNEKLFF.

This clone showed up just once. The rearrangement links TRBV5-4 to TRBJ2-7; 8 nucleotides line up with TRBD2. The V and J ends lost 4 bases and 0 bases, in that order; junction bases with no gene match: 6. Germline V gene sequence: CDR1 SGHNT, CDR2 YYREEE (reference sequence). CDR3 length: 15 amino acids. The CDR3 reads CASSPHGTSSYEQYF. CDR3 coding DNA: TGTGCCAGCAGCCCTCATGGGACTAGCTCCTACGAGCAGTACTTC.

The gene calls are TRBV27 and TRBJ2-3; TRBD1 matches at 7 bases. V shed 6 bases, J shed 2 bases, and the junction held 8 bases outside the gene matches. Germline V lookup: CDR1 MNHEY, CDR2 SMNVEV (reference sequence). The CDR3 extends over 15 amino acids. CDR3 amino acids: CASRPTGWYTDTQYF. The CDR3 bases are TGTGCCAGCAGACCGACAGGGTGGTACACAGATACGCAGTATTTT.

V and J are TRBV12-5 and TRBJ2-7; 7 positions match TRBD1. Losses at the gene ends were 5 bases for V and 2 bases for J; bases not matched to a gene: 6. Germline values: CDR1 LGHNT, CDR2 FRNRAP. CDR3 length: 14 amino acids. The CDR3 DNA reads as TGTGCTAGTGGTAAAGGACAGGCCGCCTACGAGCAGTACTTC. This codes for CASGKGQAAYEQYF.

V is TRBV4-1 and J is TRBJ2-3; TRBD1 might be the D (6 bases). The CDR3 extends over 13 amino acids. The germline CDR1 and CDR2 sequences are MGHRA and YSYEKL. Trimming stripped 2 bases from V and 6 bases from J, with 9 bases between. CDR3 nucleotide sequence: TGCGCCAGCAGCCAATCAGGGGCGGATACGCAGTATTTT. Protein: CASSQSGADTQYF.

V gene TRBV4-3 combines with J gene TRBJ1-4; D not resolved. CDR3 size: 14 residues. The germline V and J ends were trimmed by 0 bases and 7 bases, with 9 bases remaining between them. The germline V gene encodes CDR1 LGHNA and CDR2 YSLEER. The CDR3 DNA is TGCGCCAGCAGCCAAGATCGGGTGACTGAAAAACTGTTTTTT. It is translated as CASSQDRVTEKLFF.

This rearrangement joins TRBV2 to TRBJ1-6; D not resolved. Trimming pared 5 bases from V and 0 bases from J, leaving 14 bases between. Germline V gives CDR1 SNHLY, CDR2 FYNNEI. This CDR3 comprises 17 residues. DNA of the CDR3: TGTGCCAGCAGTAACGGCTGGGGAAGCTCCTATAATTCACCCCTCCACTTT. Translated, it gives CASSNGWGSSYNSPLHF.

The chain recombines TRBV7-2 with TRBJ1-5, with TRBD1 as a possible D gene (6 bases). Trimming removed 6 bases from V and 2 bases from J, with 11 bases in between. The length of the CDR3 is 14 residues. The germline V gene has CDR1 SGHTA and CDR2 FQGNSA. CDR3 sequence (DNA): TGTGCCAGCAGTTTAAGACAGGGCAATCAGCCCCAGCATTTT. Translation gives CASSLRQGNQPQHF.

The gene calls are TRBV11-2 and TRBJ2-1; no clear D. This CDR3 contains 14 residues. CDR1 is SGHAT, CDR2 FQNNGV, per germline. V dropped 5 bases and J dropped 7 bases, with 15 bases sitting between them. The CDR3 here is CASSPRMSGNEQFF. The CDR3 coding sequence is TGTGCCAGCAGCCCCCGGATGTCCGGGAATGAGCAGTTCTTC.